This T cell receptor beta chain was found in a study of blood T cell repertoires in COVID-19. Study in general: Samples representing acute and convalescent COVID-19 were sourced from the United States, Italy and Spain.

Only one count was recorded for this clone. The data were produced by immunoSEQ multiplex PCR, yet TCRdb's version contains in-frame clones alone and is incomplete. Of more than 200,000 clones listed, roughly 89% are singletons. Trimming removed 3 bases from V and 5 bases from J; junction bases left unmatched: 11. Germline assignment: CDR1 SEHNR and CDR2 FQNEAQ (reference sequence). This CDR3 spans 16 amino acids. Enrollees, about 18 to 89 years old, lived in approximately 24 US areas. The source material was PBMCs or T cells enriched from blood (not recorded which). The sequence came from a woman in her thirties who had recovered from COVID-19. The chain is built from TRBV7-9 and TRBJ1-2; TRBD1 agrees at 8 bases. In DNA, the CDR3 is TGTGCCAGCAGCTTTAGACAGGGGACACCTCAATATGGCTACACCTTC. Amino acid sequence: CASSFRQGTPQYGYTF. Complete variable domain (other parts from reference TRBV7-9 and TRBJ1-2): DTGVSQNPRHKITKRGQNVTFRCDPISEHNRLYWYRQTLGQGPEFLTYFQNEAQLEKSRLLSDRFSAERPKGSFSTLEIQRTEQGDSAMYLCASSFRQGTPQYGYTFGSGTRLTVV.